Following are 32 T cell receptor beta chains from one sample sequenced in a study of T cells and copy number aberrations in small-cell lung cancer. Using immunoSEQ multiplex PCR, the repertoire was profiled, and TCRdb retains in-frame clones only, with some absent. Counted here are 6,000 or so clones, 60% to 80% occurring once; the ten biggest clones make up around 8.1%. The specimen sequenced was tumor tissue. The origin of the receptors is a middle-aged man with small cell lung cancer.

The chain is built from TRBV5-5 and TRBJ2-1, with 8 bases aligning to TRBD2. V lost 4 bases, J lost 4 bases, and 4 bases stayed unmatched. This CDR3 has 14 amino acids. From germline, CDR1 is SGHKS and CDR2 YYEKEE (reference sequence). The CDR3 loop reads CASSGTSSYNEQFF. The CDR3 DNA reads TGTGCCAGCAGCGGGACTAGTTCTTACAATGAGCAGTTCTTC.

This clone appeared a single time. The CDR3 bases are TGCGCCAGCAGCCCGCGGGACGGGAGGAACACCGGGGAGCTGTTTTTT. Protein sequence: CASSPRDGRNTGELFF. V gene TRBV5-1 combines with J gene TRBJ2-2, with D possibly matching TRBD2 (6 bases). CDR1 SGHRS and CDR2 YFSETQ come from the germline V gene. V dropped 4 bases and J dropped 1 base, with 14 bases sitting between them. The CDR3 spans 16 residues. The whole variable domain, remainder taken from reference TRBV5-1 and TRBJ2-2, is KAGVTQTPRYLIKTRGQQVTLSCSPISGHRSVSWYQQTPGQGLQFLFEYFSETQRNKGNFPGRFSGRQFSNSRSEMNVSTLELGDSALYLCASSPRDGRNTGELFFGEGSRLTVL.

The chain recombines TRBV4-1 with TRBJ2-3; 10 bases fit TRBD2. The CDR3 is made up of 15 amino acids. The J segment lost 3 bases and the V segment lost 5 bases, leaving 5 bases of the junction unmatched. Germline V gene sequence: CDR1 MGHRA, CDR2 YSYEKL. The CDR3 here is CASSFSSGSTDTQYF. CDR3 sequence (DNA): TGCGCCAGCAGCTTCTCTAGCGGGAGTACAGATACGCAGTATTTT.

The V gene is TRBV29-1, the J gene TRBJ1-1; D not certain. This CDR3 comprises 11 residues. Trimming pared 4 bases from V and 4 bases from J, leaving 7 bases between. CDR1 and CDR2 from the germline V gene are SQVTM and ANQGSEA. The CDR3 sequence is CSVGGPTEAFF. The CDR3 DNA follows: TGCAGCGTTGGAGGCCCCACTGAAGCTTTCTTT.

CDR3 in DNA: TGTGCCAGCAGCTCCGGGGCCTCTCGATTACCCTACGAGCAGTACTTC. Translated, it gives CASSSGASRLPYEQYF. The chain joins TRBV5-4 to TRBJ2-7; D tentatively fits TRBD1 or TRBD2 (5 bases each). The V end lost 3 bases, the J end lost 2 bases, and 18 bases lay between the germline ends. The CDR3 totals 16 residues. In germline, CDR1 is SGHNT, CDR2 YYREEE (reference sequence).

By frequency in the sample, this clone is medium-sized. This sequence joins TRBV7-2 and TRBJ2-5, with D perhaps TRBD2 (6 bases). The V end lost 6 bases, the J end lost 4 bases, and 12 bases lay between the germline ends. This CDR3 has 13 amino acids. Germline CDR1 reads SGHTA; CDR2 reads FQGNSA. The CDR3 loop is CASSSGLRETQYF. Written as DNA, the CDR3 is TGTGCCAGCAGTAGCGGTTTGCGAGAGACCCAGTACTTC.

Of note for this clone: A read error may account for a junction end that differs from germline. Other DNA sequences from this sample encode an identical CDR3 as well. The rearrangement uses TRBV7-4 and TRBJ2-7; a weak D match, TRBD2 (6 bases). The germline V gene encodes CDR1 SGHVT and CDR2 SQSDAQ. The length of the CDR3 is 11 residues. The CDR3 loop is CAGASEYEQYF. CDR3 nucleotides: TGTGCCGGGGCTAGCGAGTACGAGCAATACTTC.

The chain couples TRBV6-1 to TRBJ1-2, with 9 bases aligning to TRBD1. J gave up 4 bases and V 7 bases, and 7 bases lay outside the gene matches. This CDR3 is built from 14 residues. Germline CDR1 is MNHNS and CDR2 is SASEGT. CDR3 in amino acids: CASMTDRGGYGYTF. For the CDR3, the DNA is TGTGCCAGCATGACAGACAGGGGGGGCTATGGCTACACCTTC.

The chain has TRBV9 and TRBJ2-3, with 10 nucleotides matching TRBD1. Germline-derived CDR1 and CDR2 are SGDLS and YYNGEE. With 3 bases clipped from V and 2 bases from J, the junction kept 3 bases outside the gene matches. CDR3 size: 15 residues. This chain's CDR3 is CASSAGTGDTDTQYF. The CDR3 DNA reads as TGTGCCAGCAGCGCCGGGACAGGGGACACAGATACGCAGTATTTT.

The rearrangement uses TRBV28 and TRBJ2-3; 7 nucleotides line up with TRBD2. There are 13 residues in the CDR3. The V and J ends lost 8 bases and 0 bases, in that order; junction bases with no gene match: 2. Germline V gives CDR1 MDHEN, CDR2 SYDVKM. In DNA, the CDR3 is TGTGCCAGCCAGCGGGATAGCACAGATACGCAGTATTTT. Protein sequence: CASQRDSTDTQYF.

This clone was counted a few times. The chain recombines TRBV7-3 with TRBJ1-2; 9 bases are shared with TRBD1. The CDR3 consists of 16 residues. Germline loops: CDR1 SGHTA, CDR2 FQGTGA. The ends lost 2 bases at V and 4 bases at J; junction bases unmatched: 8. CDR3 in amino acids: CASSLEQTGGGYGYTF. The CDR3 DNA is TGTGCCAGCAGCTTAGAGCAAACAGGGGGCGGCTATGGCTACACCTTC.

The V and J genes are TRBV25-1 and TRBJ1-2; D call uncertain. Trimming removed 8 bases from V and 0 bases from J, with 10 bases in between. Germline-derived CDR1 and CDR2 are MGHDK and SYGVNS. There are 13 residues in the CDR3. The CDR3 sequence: CASSPGTNYGYTF. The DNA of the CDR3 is TGTGCCAGCTCCCCAGGAACTAACTATGGCTACACCTTC.

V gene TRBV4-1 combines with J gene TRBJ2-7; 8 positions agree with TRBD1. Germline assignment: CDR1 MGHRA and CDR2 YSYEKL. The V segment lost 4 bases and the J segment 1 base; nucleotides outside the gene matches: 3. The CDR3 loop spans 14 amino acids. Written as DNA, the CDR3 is TGCGCCAGCAGCCTAACAGGGGGGTCCTACGAGCAGTACTTC. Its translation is CASSLTGGSYEQYF.

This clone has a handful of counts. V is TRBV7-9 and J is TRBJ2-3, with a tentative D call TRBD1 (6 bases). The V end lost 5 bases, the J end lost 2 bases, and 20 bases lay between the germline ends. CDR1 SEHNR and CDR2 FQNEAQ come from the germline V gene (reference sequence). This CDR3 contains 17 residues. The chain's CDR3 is CASSSNFGDTFTDTQYF. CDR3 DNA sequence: TGTGCCAGCAGCAGTAATTTTGGGGACACATTCACAGATACGCAGTATTTT.

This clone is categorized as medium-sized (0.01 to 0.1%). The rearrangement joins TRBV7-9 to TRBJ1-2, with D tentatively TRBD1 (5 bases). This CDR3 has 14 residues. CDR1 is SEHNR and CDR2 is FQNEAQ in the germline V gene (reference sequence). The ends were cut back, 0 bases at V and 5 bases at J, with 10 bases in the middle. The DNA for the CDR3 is TGTGCCAGCAGCTTAGCAGGGACGGCATATGGCTACACCTTC. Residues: CASSLAGTAYGYTF.

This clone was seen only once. CDR3 in DNA: TGTGCCAGCTCACCACTATCGGTGTATGGCTACACCTTC. This gives the protein CASSPLSVYGYTF. The chain recombines TRBV18 with TRBJ1-2; no reliable D call. Germline values: CDR1 KGHSH, CDR2 LQKENI. V shed 1 base and J shed 5 bases, with 8 bases lying between them. The CDR3 covers 13 residues. Looking up the rest from reference TRBV18 and TRBJ1-2 gives the full variable domain: NAGVMQNPRHLVRRRGQEARLRCSPMKGHSHVYWYRQLPEEGLKFMVYLQKENIIDESGMPKERFSAEFPKEGPSILRIQQVVRGDSAAYFCASSPLSVYGYTFGSGTRLTVV.

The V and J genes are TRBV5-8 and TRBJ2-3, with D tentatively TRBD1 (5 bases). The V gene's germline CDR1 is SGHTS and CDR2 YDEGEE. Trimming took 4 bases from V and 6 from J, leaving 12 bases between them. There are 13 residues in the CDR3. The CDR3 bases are TGTGCCAGCAGCAAGCAGGGCTCCGATACGCAGTATTTT. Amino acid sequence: CASSKQGSDTQYF.

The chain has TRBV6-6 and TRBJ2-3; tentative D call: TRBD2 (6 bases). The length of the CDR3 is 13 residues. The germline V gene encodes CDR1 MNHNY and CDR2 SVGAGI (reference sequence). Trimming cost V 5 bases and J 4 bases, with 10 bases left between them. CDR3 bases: TGTGCCAGCAGTACTGGGGGGTCAGATACGCAGTATTTT. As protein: CASSTGGSDTQYF.

The CDR3 loop is CASRPGQGKFSGYTF. CDR3 DNA sequence: TGTGCCAGCAGGCCGGGACAGGGGAAATTTTCTGGCTACACCTTC. This chain connects TRBV27 to TRBJ1-2; TRBD1 matches at 10 bases. Germline V lookup: CDR1 MNHEY, CDR2 SMNVEV (reference sequence). The CDR3 consists of 15 residues. The ends lost 6 bases at V and 7 bases at J; junction bases unmatched: 11.

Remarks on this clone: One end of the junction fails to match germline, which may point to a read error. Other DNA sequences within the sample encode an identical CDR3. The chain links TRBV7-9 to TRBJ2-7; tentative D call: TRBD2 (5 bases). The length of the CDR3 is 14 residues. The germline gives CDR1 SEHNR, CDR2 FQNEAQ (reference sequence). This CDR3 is CASSSSPAAYEQYF. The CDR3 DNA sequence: TGTGCCAGCAGCTCCTCCCCAGCGGCCTACGAGCAATACTTC.

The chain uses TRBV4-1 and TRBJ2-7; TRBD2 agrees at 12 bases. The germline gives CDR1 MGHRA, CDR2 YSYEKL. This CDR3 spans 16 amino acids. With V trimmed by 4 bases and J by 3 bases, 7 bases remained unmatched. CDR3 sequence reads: CASSPLGLAGLYEQYF. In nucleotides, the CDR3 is TGCGCCAGCAGCCCCCTAGGACTAGCGGGACTCTACGAGCAGTACTTC.

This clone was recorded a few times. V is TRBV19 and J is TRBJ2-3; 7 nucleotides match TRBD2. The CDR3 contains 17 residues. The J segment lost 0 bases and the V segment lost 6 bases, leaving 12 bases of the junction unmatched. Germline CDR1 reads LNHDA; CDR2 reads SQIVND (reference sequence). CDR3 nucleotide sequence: TGTGCCAGTAGCCCTAGACGCCTAGCGGCTAGCACAGATACGCAGTATTTT. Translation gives CASSPRRLAASTDTQYF.

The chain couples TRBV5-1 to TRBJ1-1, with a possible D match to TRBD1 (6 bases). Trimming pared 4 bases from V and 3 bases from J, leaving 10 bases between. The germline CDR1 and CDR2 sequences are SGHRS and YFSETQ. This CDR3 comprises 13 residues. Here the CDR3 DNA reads TGCGCCAGCAGCCGGGGGCAAGACACTGAAGCTTTCTTT. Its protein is CASSRGQDTEAFF. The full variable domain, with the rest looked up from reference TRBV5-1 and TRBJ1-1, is KAGVTQTPRYLIKTRGQQVTLSCSPISGHRSVSWYQQTPGQGLQFLFEYFSETQRNKGNFPGRFSGRQFSNSRSEMNVSTLELGDSALYLCASSRGQDTEAFFGQGTRLTVV.

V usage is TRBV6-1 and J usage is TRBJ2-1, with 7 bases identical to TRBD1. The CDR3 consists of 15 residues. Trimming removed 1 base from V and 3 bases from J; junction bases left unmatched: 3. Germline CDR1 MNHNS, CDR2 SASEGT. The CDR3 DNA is TGTGCCAGCAGTGAAGGCTGGACAGGCTACAATGAGCAGTTCTTC. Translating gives CASSEGWTGYNEQFF.

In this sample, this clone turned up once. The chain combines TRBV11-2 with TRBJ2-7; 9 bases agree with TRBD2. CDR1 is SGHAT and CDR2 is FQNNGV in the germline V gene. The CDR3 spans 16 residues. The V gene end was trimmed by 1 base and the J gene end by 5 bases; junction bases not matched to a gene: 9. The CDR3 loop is CASSLVRLAGANEQYF. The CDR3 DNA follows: TGTGCCAGCAGCTTAGTTCGCTTAGCGGGAGCGAACGAGCAGTACTTC.

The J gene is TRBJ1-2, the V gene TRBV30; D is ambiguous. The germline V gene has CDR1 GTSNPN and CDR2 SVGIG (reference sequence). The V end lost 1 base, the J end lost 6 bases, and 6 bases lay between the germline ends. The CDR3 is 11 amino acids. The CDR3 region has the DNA TGTGCCTGGAGTGCTCTAAATGGCTACACCTTC. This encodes CAWSALNGYTF.

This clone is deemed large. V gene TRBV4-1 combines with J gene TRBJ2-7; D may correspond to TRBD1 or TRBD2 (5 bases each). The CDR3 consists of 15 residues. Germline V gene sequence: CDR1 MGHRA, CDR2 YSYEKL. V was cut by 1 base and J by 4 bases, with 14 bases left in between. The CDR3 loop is CASSQVLDGGYEQYF. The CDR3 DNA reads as TGCGCCAGCAGCCAAGTTTTGGATGGGGGTTACGAGCAGTACTTC.

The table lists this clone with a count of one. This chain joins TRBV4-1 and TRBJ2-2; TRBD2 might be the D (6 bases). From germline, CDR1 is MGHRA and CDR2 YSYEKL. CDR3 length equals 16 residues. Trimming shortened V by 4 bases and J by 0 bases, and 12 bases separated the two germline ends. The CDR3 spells CASSPLERANTGELFF. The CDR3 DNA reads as TGCGCCAGCAGCCCCCTTGAGCGGGCGAACACCGGGGAGCTGTTTTTT.

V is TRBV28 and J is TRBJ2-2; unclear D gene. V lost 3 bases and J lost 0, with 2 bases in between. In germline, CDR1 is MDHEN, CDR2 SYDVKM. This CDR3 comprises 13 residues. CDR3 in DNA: TGTGCCAGCAGTTTTCCGAACACCGGGGAGCTGTTTTTT. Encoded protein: CASSFPNTGELFF.

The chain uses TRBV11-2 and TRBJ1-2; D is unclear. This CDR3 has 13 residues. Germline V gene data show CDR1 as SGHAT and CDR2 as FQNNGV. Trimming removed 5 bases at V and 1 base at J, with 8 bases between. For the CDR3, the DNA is TGTGCCAGCAGCCTTGGGCTTAACTATGGCTACACCTTC. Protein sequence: CASSLGLNYGYTF.

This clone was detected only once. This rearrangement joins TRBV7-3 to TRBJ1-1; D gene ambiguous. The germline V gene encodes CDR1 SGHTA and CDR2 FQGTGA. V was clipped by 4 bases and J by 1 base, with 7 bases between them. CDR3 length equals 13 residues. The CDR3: CASSSQQNTEAFF. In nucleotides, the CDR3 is TGTGCCAGCAGCTCACAACAGAACACTGAAGCTTTCTTT.

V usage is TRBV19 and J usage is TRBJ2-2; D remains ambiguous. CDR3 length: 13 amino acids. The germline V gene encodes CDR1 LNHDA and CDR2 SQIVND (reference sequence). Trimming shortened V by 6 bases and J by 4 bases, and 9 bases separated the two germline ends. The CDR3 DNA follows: TGTGCCAGTAGCCCAGTGTCCACCGGGGAGCTGTTTTTT. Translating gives CASSPVSTGELFF.